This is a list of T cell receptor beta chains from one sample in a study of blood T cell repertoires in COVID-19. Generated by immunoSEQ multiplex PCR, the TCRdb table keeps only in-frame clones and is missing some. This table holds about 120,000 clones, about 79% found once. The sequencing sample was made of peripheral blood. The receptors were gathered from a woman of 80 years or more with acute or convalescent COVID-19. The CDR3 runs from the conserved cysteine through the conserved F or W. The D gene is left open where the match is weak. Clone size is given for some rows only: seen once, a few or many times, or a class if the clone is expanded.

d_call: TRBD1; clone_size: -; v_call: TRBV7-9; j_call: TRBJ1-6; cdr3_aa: CASSFGFTGGNGSPLHF; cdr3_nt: TGTGCCAGCAGCTTTGGTTTCACAGGGGGCAACGGGTCACCCCTCCACTTT
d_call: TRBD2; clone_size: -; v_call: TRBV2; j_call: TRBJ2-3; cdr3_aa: CASSALLGLDSREDTQYF; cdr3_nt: TGTGCCAGCAGTGCATTGTTGGGACTAGACTCAAGGGAAGATACGCAGTATTTT
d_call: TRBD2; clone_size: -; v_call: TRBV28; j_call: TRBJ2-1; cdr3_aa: CATTPAGTTDSYNEQFF; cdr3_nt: TGTGCCACCACCCCTGCAGGGACTACCGACTCCTACAATGAGCAGTTCTTC
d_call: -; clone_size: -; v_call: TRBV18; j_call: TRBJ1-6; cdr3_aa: CASSPLAAQNNSPLHF; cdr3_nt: TGTGCCAGCTCACCACTGGCCGCCCAGAATAATTCACCCCTCCACTTT
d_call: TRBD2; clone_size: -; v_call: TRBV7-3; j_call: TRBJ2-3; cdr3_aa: CASSFLAGGGTDTQYF; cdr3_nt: TGTGCCAGCAGCTTCCTAGCGGGGGGGGGCACAGATACGCAGTATTTT
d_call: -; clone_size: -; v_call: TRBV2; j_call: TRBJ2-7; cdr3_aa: CASSGLEGSYEQYF; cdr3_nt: TGTGCCAGCAGTGGACTAGAGGGCTCCTACGAGCAGTACTTC
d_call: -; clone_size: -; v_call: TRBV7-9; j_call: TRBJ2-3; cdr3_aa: CASSFGLPLSTDTQYF; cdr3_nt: TGTGCCAGCAGCTTCGGACTTCCCCTTAGCACAGATACGCAGTATTTT
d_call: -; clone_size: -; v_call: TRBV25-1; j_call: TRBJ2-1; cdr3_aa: CASSDFRNEQFF; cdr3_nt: TGTGCCAGCAGTGACTTCCGGAATGAGCAGTTCTTC
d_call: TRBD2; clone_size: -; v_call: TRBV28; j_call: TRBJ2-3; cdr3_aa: CASRLNSGSGADTQYF; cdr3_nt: TGTGCCAGCAGACTTAATAGCGGGAGCGGAGCAGATACGCAGTATTTT
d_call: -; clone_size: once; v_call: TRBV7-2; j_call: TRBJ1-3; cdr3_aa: CASSPLQASGNTIYF; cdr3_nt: TGTGCCAGCAGCCCTCTACAGGCATCTGGAAACACCATATATTTT
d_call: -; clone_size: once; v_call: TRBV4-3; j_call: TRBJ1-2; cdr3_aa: CASSQDVQGVQEGYTF; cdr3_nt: TGCGCCAGCAGCCAAGATGTTCAGGGCGTACAGGAAGGCTACACCTTC
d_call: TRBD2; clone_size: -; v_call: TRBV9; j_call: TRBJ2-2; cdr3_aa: CASSVGLAGDAGELFF; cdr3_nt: TGTGCCAGCAGCGTGGGACTAGCGGGGGATGCCGGGGAGCTGTTTTTT
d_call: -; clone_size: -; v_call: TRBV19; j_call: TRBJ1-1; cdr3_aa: CASGRRETEAFF; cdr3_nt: TGTGCCAGCGGGAGGCGGGAAACTGAAGCTTTCTTT
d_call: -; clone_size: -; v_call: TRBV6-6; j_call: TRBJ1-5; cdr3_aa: CASSYSAGAGNQPQHF; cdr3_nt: TGTGCCAGCAGTTACTCAGCGGGGGCAGGCAATCAGCCCCAGCATTTT
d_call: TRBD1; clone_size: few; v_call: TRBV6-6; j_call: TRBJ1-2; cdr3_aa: CATSTGDYGYTF; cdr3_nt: TGTGCCACCAGTACAGGGGATTATGGCTACACCTTC
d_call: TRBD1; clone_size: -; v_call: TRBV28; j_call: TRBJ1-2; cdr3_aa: CATVEKGQGVLGGYTF; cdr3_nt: TGTGCCACCGTAGAAAAGGGACAGGGGGTCCTGGGTGGCTACACCTTC
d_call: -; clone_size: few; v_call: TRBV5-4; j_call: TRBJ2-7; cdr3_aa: CASSLAGGVGATYEQYF; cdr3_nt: TGTGCCAGCAGCTTGGCGGGCGGGGTTGGGGCTACCTACGAGCAGTACTTC
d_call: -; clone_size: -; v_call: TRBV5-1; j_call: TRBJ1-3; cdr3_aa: CASSLSGQMFSGNTIYF; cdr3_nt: TGCGCCAGCAGCTTGTCCGGACAGATGTTCTCTGGAAACACCATATATTTT
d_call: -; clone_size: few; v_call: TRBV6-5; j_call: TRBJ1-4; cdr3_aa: CASSYSRGFNEKLFF; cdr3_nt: TGTGCCAGCAGTTACTCACGGGGGTTTAATGAAAAACTGTTTTTT
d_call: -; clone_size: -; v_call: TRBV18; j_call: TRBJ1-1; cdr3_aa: CASSPGAGDTEAFF; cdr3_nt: TGTGCCAGCTCACCAGGGGCAGGGGACACTGAAGCTTTCTTT
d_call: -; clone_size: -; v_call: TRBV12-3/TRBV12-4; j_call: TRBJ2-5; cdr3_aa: CASSPRAGETQYF; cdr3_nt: TGTGCCAGCAGCCCCCGAGCAGGAGAGACCCAGTACTTC
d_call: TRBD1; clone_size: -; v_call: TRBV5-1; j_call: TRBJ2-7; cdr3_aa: CASSRGQGADEQYF; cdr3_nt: TGCGCCAGCAGCAGGGGACAGGGGGCGGACGAGCAGTACTTC
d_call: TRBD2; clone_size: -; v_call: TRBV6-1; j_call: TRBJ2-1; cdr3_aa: CASSEVWTSAHEQFF; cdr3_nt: TGTGCCAGCAGTGAAGTCTGGACTAGCGCCCATGAGCAGTTCTTC
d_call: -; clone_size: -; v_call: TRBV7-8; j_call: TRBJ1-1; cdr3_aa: CASSPYRIRDTEAFF; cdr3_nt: TGTGCCAGCAGCCCGTACAGGATAAGGGACACTGAAGCTTTCTTT
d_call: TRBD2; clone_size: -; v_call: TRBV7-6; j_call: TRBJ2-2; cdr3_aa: CASSFLSGGVGSTGELFF; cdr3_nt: TGTGCCAGCAGCTTCCTCTCGGGAGGAGTTGGTAGCACCGGGGAGCTGTTTTTT
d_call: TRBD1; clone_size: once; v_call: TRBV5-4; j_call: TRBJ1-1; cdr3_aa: CASSEDRGLMNTEAFF; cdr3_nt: TGTGCCAGCAGCGAGGACAGGGGTTTGATGAACACTGAAGCTTTCTTT
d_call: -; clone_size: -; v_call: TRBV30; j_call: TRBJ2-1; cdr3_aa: CAWSRQVEEQFF; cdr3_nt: TGTGCCTGGAGTAGACAGGTGGAGGAGCAGTTCTTC
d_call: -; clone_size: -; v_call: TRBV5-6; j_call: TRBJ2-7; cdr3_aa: CASRLRSGSYEQYF; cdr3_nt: TGTGCCAGCAGGCTTCGGAGCGGGTCCTACGAGCAGTACTTC
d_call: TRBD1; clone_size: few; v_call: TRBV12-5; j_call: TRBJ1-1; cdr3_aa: CASGLRTGKEGEAFF; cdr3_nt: TGTGCTAGTGGTTTGCGGACAGGGAAGGAGGGTGAAGCTTTCTTT
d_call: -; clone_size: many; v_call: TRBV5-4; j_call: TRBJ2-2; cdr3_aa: CASSLMRAEGTGELFF; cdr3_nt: TGTGCCAGCAGCTTGATGCGTGCCGAGGGCACCGGGGAGCTGTTTTTT
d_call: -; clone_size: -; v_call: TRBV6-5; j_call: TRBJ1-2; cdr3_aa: CASSLQGSNYGYTF; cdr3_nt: TGTGCCAGCAGCCTACAGGGTTCTAACTATGGCTACACCTTC
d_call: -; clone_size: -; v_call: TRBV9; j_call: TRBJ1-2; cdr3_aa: CASSPAVRANYGYTF; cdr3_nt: TGTGCCAGCAGCCCCGCGGTCCGCGCTAACTATGGCTACACCTTC
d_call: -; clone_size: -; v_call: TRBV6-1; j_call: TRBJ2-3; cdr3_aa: CASSETLASGTDTQYF; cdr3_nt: TGTGCCAGCAGTGAAACCCTAGCTTCTGGCACAGATACGCAGTATTTT
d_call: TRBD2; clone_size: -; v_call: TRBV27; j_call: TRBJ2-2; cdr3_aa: CASSLAGANTGELFF; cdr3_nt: TGTGCCAGCAGTTTAGCGGGAGCTAACACCGGGGAGCTGTTTTTT
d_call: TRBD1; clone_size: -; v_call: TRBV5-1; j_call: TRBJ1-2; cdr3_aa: CASSLGATGAAFYGYTF; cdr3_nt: TGCGCCAGCAGCTTGGGCGCGACAGGGGCCGCTTTCTATGGCTACACCTTC
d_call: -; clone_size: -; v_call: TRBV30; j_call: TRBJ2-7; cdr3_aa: CAWSVATYEQYF; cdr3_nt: TGTGCCTGGAGTGTAGCAACCTACGAGCAGTACTTC
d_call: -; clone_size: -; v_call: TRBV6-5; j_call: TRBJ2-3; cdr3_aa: CASSPPGPTDTQYF; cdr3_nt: TGTGCCAGCAGTCCCCCCGGTCCTACAGATACGCAGTATTTT
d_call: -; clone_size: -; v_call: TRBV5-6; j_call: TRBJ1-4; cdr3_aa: CASSSAGGHKGGLFF; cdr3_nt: TGTGCCAGCAGTTCCGCTGGTGGGCATAAAGGAGGACTGTTTTTT
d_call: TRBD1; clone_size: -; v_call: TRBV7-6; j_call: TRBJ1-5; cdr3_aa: CASSPLTGGNQPQHF; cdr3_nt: TGTGCCAGCAGCCCGCTTACAGGGGGCAATCAGCCCCAGCATTTT
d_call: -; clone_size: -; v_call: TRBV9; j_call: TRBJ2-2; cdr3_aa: CASSVTSGANTGELFF; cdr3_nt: TGTGCCAGCAGCGTAACGTCGGGAGCGAACACCGGGGAGCTGTTTTTT
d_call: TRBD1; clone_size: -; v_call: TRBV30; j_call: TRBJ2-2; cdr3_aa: CAWSATGYTGELFF; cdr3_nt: TGTGCCTGGAGTGCGACAGGGTACACCGGGGAGCTGTTTTTT
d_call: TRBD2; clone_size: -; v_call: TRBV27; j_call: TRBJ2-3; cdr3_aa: CASSFEGGSTDTQYF; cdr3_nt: TGTGCCAGCAGTTTTGAGGGCGGGAGTACAGATACGCAGTATTTT